The present T cell receptor beta chain was sequenced within a study of tumor-infiltrating lymphocytes in localized non-small cell lung cancer. Regarding the study as a whole: Available tissue quantity limited TCR sequencing to a patient subset.

About this clone: Its specificity is not known.

V was cut by 6 bases and J by 5 bases, with 4 bases left in between. Germline CDR1 is SNHLY and CDR2 is FYNNEI. There are 11 residues in the CDR3. Produced via immunoSEQ multiplex PCR; TCRdb's table is partial and in-frame only. The sample comprises 21,000 or so clones, 73% of which are singletons, and 6% to 6.5% rests with the top ten. The clonotype was recovered from a human donor with non-small cell lung cancer. The rearrangement joins TRBV2 to TRBJ2-2; no clear D gene. The specimen sequenced was lung tumor tissue. The CDR3 DNA reads as TGTGCCAGCAGCGAAACCGGGGAGCTGTTTTTT. Amino acid sequence: CASSETGELFF.